The 26 T cell receptor beta chains given below trace back to one sample, sequenced in a study of OX40 agonist ivuxolimab in advanced cancers. Assay: immunoSEQ multiplex PCR; the TCRdb copy retains only in-frame clones and omits some. The sample lists approximately 15,000 clones, 64% seen once, with 7% to 9% in the top ten. Source: CD4+ or CD8+ T cells sorted from blood, taken in a trial of the OX40 agonist ivuxolimab. Receptors originate from an adult with an advanced solid tumor such as melanoma, head and neck, liver or kidney cancer.

The gene calls are TRBV5-5 and TRBJ1-2, with D possibly TRBD1 on 5 matching bases. The length of the CDR3 is 15 residues. The germline V gene has CDR1 SGHKS and CDR2 YYEKEE (reference sequence). Between the trimmed V and J ends, which lost 4 bases and 3 bases, there was a span of 16 bases. DNA of the CDR3: TGTGCCAGCAGCCCCGGGACGGACAATTACTATGGCTACACCTTC. Translated: CASSPGTDNYYGYTF.

The chain carries TRBV9 and TRBJ1-2; a possible D gene is TRBD1 (5 bases). Trimming shortened V by 3 bases and J by 7 bases, and 13 bases separated the two germline ends. In germline, CDR1 is SGDLS, CDR2 YYNGEE. The CDR3 is 13 amino acids. The CDR3 loop reads CASSAGGVTGYTF. The CDR3 coding sequence is TGTGCCAGCAGCGCGGGAGGGGTTACTGGCTACACCTTC.

J is TRBJ2-7 and V is TRBV4-2, with D possibly TRBD2 on 6 matching bases. Germline V lookup: CDR1 LGHNA, CDR2 YNFKEQ. Trimming took 1 base from V and 0 from J, leaving 10 bases between them. This CDR3 contains 15 residues. DNA for the CDR3: TGTGCCAGCAGCCAAGCACGGGGGAGCTCCTACGAGCAGTACTTC. Protein: CASSQARGSSYEQYF.

The V gene is TRBV4-2, the J gene TRBJ2-7, with TRBD2 matching 12 bases. V gave up 1 base and J gave up 2 bases; unmatched junction bases: 0. Looked up from germline, CDR1 is LGHNA and CDR2 is YNFKEQ. The CDR3 consists of 15 residues. This chain's CDR3 is CASSQGTSGAYEQYF. The DNA of the CDR3 is TGTGCCAGCAGCCAAGGGACTAGCGGGGCCTACGAGCAGTACTTC.

This chain links TRBV6-1 with TRBJ2-7; D unclear. V shed 6 bases and J shed 3 bases, with 9 bases lying between them. Germline-derived CDR1 and CDR2 are MNHNS and SASEGT. The CDR3 is 12 amino acids. The CDR3 spells CASSLGRYEQYF. CDR3 nucleotides: TGTGCCAGCAGCCTGGGCCGCTACGAGCAGTACTTC.

The V gene is TRBV7-2, the J gene TRBJ2-7, with D tentatively TRBD1 (6 bases). The length of the CDR3 is 14 residues. The germline V and J ends were trimmed by 4 bases and 6 bases, with 16 bases remaining between them. Germline V CDR1 and CDR2: SGHTA, FQGNSA. CDR3 region: CASSSPTGVAEQYF. The CDR3 DNA sequence: TGTGCCAGCAGCTCTCCGACAGGAGTGGCCGAGCAGTACTTC.

This clone has only a few counts. The V gene is TRBV5-5, the J gene TRBJ1-3; no reliable D call. V was pared by 3 bases and J by 0 bases, with 10 bases between. Germline-derived CDR1 and CDR2 are SGHKS and YYEKEE (reference sequence). The CDR3 runs 15 residues. Here the CDR3 reads CASSYWIGSGNTIYF. CDR3 sequence (DNA): TGTGCCAGCAGCTATTGGATCGGCTCTGGAAACACCATATATTTT.

The rearrangement links TRBV7-9 to TRBJ2-7; unclear D gene. Germline CDR1 and CDR2: SEHNR and FQNEAQ (reference sequence). V gave up 5 bases and J gave up 4 bases, with 6 bases separating them. This CDR3 contains 11 residues. CDR3 sequence reads: CASSLTYEQYF. The CDR3 DNA reads TGTGCCAGCAGCCTTACATACGAGCAGTACTTC.

This clone was observed a few times. The V and J genes are TRBV5-6 and TRBJ2-1; D possibly uses TRBD1 or TRBD2 (5 bases each). From germline, CDR1 is SGHDT and CDR2 YYEEEE. V lost 1 base to trimming and J lost 12 bases, with 17 bases between them. The CDR3 length is 14 residues. CDR3 loop: CASSLSLPGQGQFF. The CDR3 region has the DNA TGTGCCAGCAGCTTGAGTTTACCGGGGCAGGGGCAGTTCTTC.

This clone has more than one count but fewer than ten. The rearrangement uses TRBV4-1 and TRBJ2-7; 11 bases are a match to TRBD2. V dropped 2 bases and J dropped 3; count of bases not matched to a gene: 3. From germline, CDR1 is MGHRA and CDR2 YSYEKL. The CDR3 length is 15 residues. The CDR3 bases are TGCGCCAGCAGCCAACTAGCGGGGGGTCTCTACGAGCAGTACTTC. It codes for CASSQLAGGLYEQYF.

This clone was recorded once. J is TRBJ2-1 and V is TRBV2; 11 nucleotides match TRBD2. The CDR3 consists of 16 residues. CDR1 is SNHLY, CDR2 FYNNEI, per germline. Losses at the gene ends were 6 bases for V and 3 bases for J; bases not matched to a gene: 7. CDR3 region: CASRASSGGNYNEQFF. DNA of the CDR3: TGTGCCAGCAGAGCATCTAGCGGGGGGAACTACAATGAGCAGTTCTTC.

CDR3 nucleotides: TGTGCCAGCAGCATCCCCGACAGGGTTGGAGGAGAGACCCAGTACTTC. Residues: CASSIPDRVGGETQYF. The J gene is TRBJ2-5, the V gene TRBV13; 7 nucleotides match TRBD1. Trimming removed 5 bases from V and 4 bases from J; junction bases left unmatched: 13. Germline assignment: CDR1 PRHDT and CDR2 FYEKMQ (reference sequence). The CDR3 consists of 16 residues.

V is TRBV19 and J is TRBJ1-1; 7 nucleotides match TRBD1. The CDR3 loop spans 12 amino acids. Germline assignment: CDR1 LNHDA and CDR2 SQIVND (reference sequence). V lost 6 bases and J lost 6; bases outside the gene matches: 4. CDR3 amino acids: CASSDTGAEAFF. The CDR3 DNA sequence: TGTGCCAGTAGCGATACAGGGGCTGAAGCTTTCTTT.

The gene calls are TRBV30 and TRBJ2-3; 8 nucleotides align to TRBD2. With V trimmed by 1 base and J by 4 bases, 4 bases remained unmatched. CDR1 GTSNPN and CDR2 SVGIG come from the germline V gene (reference sequence). The CDR3 consists of 14 residues. The CDR3 sequence is CAWSGWREADTQYF. As DNA, the CDR3 is TGTGCCTGGAGTGGATGGCGGGAGGCAGATACGCAGTATTTT. Supplemented by reference TRBV30 and TRBJ2-3, the full variable domain reads SQTIHQWPATLVQPVGSPLSLECTVEGTSNPNLYWYRQAAGRGLQLLFYSVGIGQISSEVPQNLSASRPQDRQFILSSKKLLLSDSGFYLCAWSGWREADTQYFGPGTRLTVL.

The chain is built from TRBV2 and TRBJ1-2; a possible D gene is TRBD1 (5 bases). Deletions cut 9 bases from V and 4 bases from J, with 27 bases between. The germline gives CDR1 SNHLY, CDR2 FYNNEI. This CDR3 is built from 17 residues. CDR3 sequence: CASLSAAQEVKTYGYTF. DNA of the CDR3: TGTGCCAGTCTTAGTGCGGCACAGGAGGTTAAAACCTATGGCTACACCTTC.

The rearrangement uses TRBV4-1 and TRBJ2-1, with 9 bases identical to TRBD1. CDR1 and CDR2 from the germline V gene are MGHRA and YSYEKL. This CDR3 spans 18 amino acids. Germline trimming cut 4 bases from V and 3 bases from J; bases unmatched to any gene: 13. The CDR3 sequence is CASSPTFPGTGLYNEQFF. For the CDR3, the DNA is TGCGCCAGCAGCCCTACTTTTCCCGGGACAGGGCTCTACAATGAGCAGTTCTTC.

The CDR3 region is CAINPVRDSNYGYTF. The CDR3 DNA sequence: TGTGCCATCAACCCGGTCCGGGACAGTAACTATGGCTACACCTTC. The rearrangement joins TRBV10-3 to TRBJ1-2, with 7 bases fitting TRBD1. Losses at the gene ends were 7 bases for V and 1 base for J; bases not matched to a gene: 9. The CDR3 loop spans 15 amino acids. Per the germline V gene, CDR1 is ENHRY and CDR2 is SYGVKD.

CDR3 protein: CASSSLLAGVVGELFF. The DNA for the CDR3 is TGTGCCAGCAGTTCACTTCTAGCGGGGGTCGTCGGGGAGCTGTTTTTT. J is TRBJ2-2 and V is TRBV27; 10 bases line up with TRBD2. The germline CDR1 and CDR2 sequences are MNHEY and SMNVEV (reference sequence). This CDR3 region has 16 residues. The ends lost 4 bases at V and 7 bases at J; junction bases unmatched: 9.

The chain employs TRBV9 and TRBJ1-6; 10 bases match TRBD1. Trimming removed 4 bases from V and 9 bases from J; junction bases left unmatched: 4. There are 14 residues in the CDR3. Germline CDR1 is SGDLS and CDR2 is YYNGEE. Written as DNA, the CDR3 is TGTGCCAGCAGCTCCGGGACAGGGGTTTCACCCCTCCACTTT. It yields the protein CASSSGTGVSPLHF.

In its sample, this clone ranks as medium-sized. CDR3 protein: CASRRTEAYGYTF. CDR3 nucleotides: TGTGCCAGCAGAAGGACAGAAGCCTATGGCTACACCTTC. The rearrangement uses TRBV2 and TRBJ1-2, with a weak D call TRBD1 (6 bases). The CDR3 length is 13 residues. Germline-derived CDR1 and CDR2 are SNHLY and FYNNEI. V lost 6 bases to trimming and J lost 4 bases, with 12 bases between them.

The gene calls are TRBV4-1 and TRBJ2-7; TRBD2 aligns across 7 bases. Germline values: CDR1 MGHRA, CDR2 YSYEKL. Trimming at V came to 4 bases and at J to 1 base, leaving 7 bases not matched to a gene. CDR3 size: 15 residues. The DNA of the CDR3 is TGCGCCAGCAGCCCATCTCCTAGCGGATCCTACGAGCAGTACTTC. Translating it yields CASSPSPSGSYEQYF.

This clone was detected only a few times. The rearrangement uses TRBV5-4 and TRBJ2-7; tentative D call: TRBD2 (6 bases). V gave up 0 bases and J gave up 3 bases, with 22 bases separating them. This CDR3 comprises 18 residues. CDR1 is SGHNT, CDR2 YYREEE, per germline (reference sequence). The CDR3 sequence is CASSLDQNAGGFLYEQYF. In DNA form, the CDR3 reads TGTGCCAGCAGCTTGGACCAGAATGCTGGAGGGTTTCTCTACGAGCAGTACTTC. The full variable domain, with the rest looked up from reference TRBV5-4 and TRBJ2-7, is ETGVTQSPTHLIKTRGQQVTLRCSSQSGHNTVSWYQQALGQGPQFIFQYYREEENGRGNFPPRFSGLQFPNYSSELNVNALELDDSALYLCASSLDQNAGGFLYEQYFGPGTRLTVT.

Only a few counts were recorded for this clone. The rearrangement joins TRBV15 to TRBJ1-1, with a weak D call TRBD1 (6 bases). Germline-derived CDR1 and CDR2 are LNHNV and YYDKDF (reference sequence). The V end lost 4 bases, the J end lost 0 bases, and 12 bases lay between the germline ends. The CDR3 spans 15 residues. In DNA form, the CDR3 reads TGTGCCACCAGCACCCTGACAGGATTGAACACTGAAGCTTTCTTT. Translation: CATSTLTGLNTEAFF.

The chain combines TRBV5-4 with TRBJ2-7; 7 bases map to TRBD1. Trimming took 0 bases from V and 7 from J; bases not matched to a gene: 7. The length of the CDR3 is 14 residues. Germline loops: CDR1 SGHNT, CDR2 YYREEE (reference sequence). For the CDR3, the DNA is TGTGCCAGCAGCTTGGCAGACAGGGTATGGGAGCAGTACTTC. Translating gives CASSLADRVWEQYF.

The chain is built from TRBV5-4 and TRBJ2-7; the match to TRBD1 covers 8 bases. The CDR3 covers 13 residues. The germline gives CDR1 SGHNT, CDR2 YYREEE (reference sequence). J lost 4 bases, V lost 3 bases, and 3 bases had no gene match. CDR3 loop: CASSWDRTYEQYF. As DNA, the CDR3 is TGTGCCAGCAGCTGGGACAGGACATACGAGCAGTACTTC. Full variable domain (rest looked up from reference TRBV5-4 and TRBJ2-7): ETGVTQSPTHLIKTRGQQVTLRCSSQSGHNTVSWYQQALGQGPQFIFQYYREEENGRGNFPPRFSGLQFPNYSSELNVNALELDDSALYLCASSWDRTYEQYFGPGTRLTVT.

The chain has TRBV15 and TRBJ2-3, with 9 bases lining up with TRBD1. With V trimmed by 5 bases and J by 5 bases, 11 bases remained unmatched. This CDR3 spans 16 amino acids. CDR1 is LNHNV and CDR2 is YYDKDF in the germline V gene (reference sequence). This CDR3 reads CATSSRRTGVKDTQYF. The CDR3 DNA sequence: TGTGCCACCAGCTCCCGGAGGACAGGGGTTAAAGATACGCAGTATTTT.